The clone carrying this T cell receptor (beta chain) was picked up many times. Germline CDR1 reads LGHDT; CDR2 reads YNNKEL (reference sequence). The CDR3 totals 16 residues. With 5 bases clipped from V and 10 bases from J, the junction kept 14 bases outside the gene matches. Using RNA transcripts as the source, TCR beta CDR3 regions were amplified. HTBI primers were the set used in a first-round RT-PCR of the TCR CDR3. Via MiXCR, TCRdb re-called the multiplex PCR reads, giving one row per CDR3 protein. This sample has 250,000 to 300,000 distinct CDR3 sequences, with around 15% found just once. The sample belongs to a study of T cells in Graves' hyperthyroidism and ophthalmopathy.

Material: blood. The chain uses TRBV3-1 and TRBJ1-6, with 7 bases matching TRBD1. This clonotype was obtained from a woman aged 40 to 55 with Graves' hyperthyroidism. CDR3 DNA: TGTGCCAGCAGCGATAACAGGGGTAATCTAGGCTCACCCCTCCACTTT. This sequence encodes CASSDNRGNLGSPLHF.